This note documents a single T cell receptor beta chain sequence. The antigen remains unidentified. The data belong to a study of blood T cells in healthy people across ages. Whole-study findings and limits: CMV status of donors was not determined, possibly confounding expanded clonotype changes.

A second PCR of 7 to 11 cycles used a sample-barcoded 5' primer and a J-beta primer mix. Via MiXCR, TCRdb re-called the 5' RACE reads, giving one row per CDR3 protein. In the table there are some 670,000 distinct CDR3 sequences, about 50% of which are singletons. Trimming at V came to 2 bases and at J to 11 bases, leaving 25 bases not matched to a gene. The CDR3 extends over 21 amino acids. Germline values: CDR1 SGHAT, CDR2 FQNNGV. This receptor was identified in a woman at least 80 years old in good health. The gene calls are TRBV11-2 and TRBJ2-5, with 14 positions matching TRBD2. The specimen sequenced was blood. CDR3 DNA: TGTGCCAGCAGCTTATCCCGAGGACTAGCGGGAGGATTGGTCCCCTACAATGAGCAGTACTTC. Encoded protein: CASSLSRGLAGGLVPYNEQYF.